These T cell receptor beta chains were read from a single sample in a study of tumor-infiltrating lymphocytes in localized non-small cell lung cancer. Libraries were prepared by immunoSEQ multiplex PCR; TCRdb keeps only in-frame clonotypes and omits some of them. The table records some 9,300 clones, around 77% of them present only once. The sequencing sample was made of uninvolved lung tissue not adjacent to the tumor. These receptors all come from a human donor with non-small cell lung cancer. Each CDR3 is given with its conserved first and last residue. A D gene is named only where the DNA matches it firmly. The listing skips clone size in some rows; elsewhere it reads once, few, many or a size class.

>TRBJ2-3|TRBV6-1|NA|NA
CATNQQVGSTDTQYF
TGTGCCACCAACCAACAGGTCGGGAGCACAGATACGCAGTATTTT
>TRBJ1-2|TRBV7-2|NA|NA
CASSPSQTGLHYGYTF
TGTGCCAGCAGCCCGAGCCAGACGGGTCTTCACTATGGCTACACCTTC
>TRBJ1-1|TRBV23-1|TRBD1|NA
CASSQTGDGPLNTEAFF
TGCGCCAGCAGTCAGACAGGGGACGGACCTCTGAACACTGAAGCTTTCTTT
>TRBJ1-2|TRBV7-2|NA|NA
CASSPDSYGRVDGYTF
TGTGCCAGCAGCCCGGACAGCTATGGGAGAGTCGATGGCTACACCTTC
>TRBJ1-4|TRBV9|NA|NA
CASSAGLNEKLFF
TGTGCCAGCAGCGCAGGGCTTAATGAAAAACTGTTTTTT
>TRBJ2-3|TRBV7-9|TRBD2|NA
CASSLTAGGPTDTQYF
TGTGCCAGCAGCTTAACAGCGGGGGGCCCCACAGATACGCAGTATTTT
>TRBJ2-5|TRBV11-2|TRBD2|NA
CASSPAGGIQETQYF
TGTGCCAGCAGCCCAGCGGGGGGGATTCAAGAGACCCAGTACTTC
>TRBJ2-5|TRBV25-1|NA|NA
CASKQGAQETQYF
TGTGCCAGCAAACAGGGCGCCCAAGAGACCCAGTACTTC
>TRBJ1-1|TRBV6-1|TRBD1|NA
CASSSTGLAFF
TGTGCCAGCAGTTCGACAGGGCTAGCTTTCTTT
>TRBJ2-3|TRBV29-1|NA|few
CSVESVAGTDTQYF
TGCAGCGTTGAATCAGTAGCGGGCACAGATACGCAGTATTTT
>TRBJ2-2|TRBV7-2|NA|NA
CASSLGGSTGELFF
TGTGCCAGCAGCTTAGGGGGAAGCACCGGGGAGCTGTTTTTT
>TRBJ1-1|TRBV27|TRBD1|once
CASSVGQGAKGTEAFF
TGTGCCAGCAGCGTGGGACAGGGGGCAAAGGGCACTGAAGCTTTCTTT
>TRBJ1-6|TRBV10-3|NA|once
CASSYSLGARNSPLHF
TGTGCCAGCAGTTACTCGTTAGGGGCGAGGAATTCACCCCTCCACTTT
>TRBJ2-7|TRBV14|NA|NA
CASSQESQGRYEQYF
TGTGCCAGCAGCCAAGAGAGTCAGGGTAGATACGAGCAGTACTTC
>TRBJ2-1|TRBV11-2|TRBD2|few
CASSPRGGAAGYNEQFF
TGTGCCAGCAGCCCCCGGGGGGGGGCCGCAGGCTACAATGAGCAGTTCTTC
>TRBJ1-3|TRBV4-2|NA|NA
CASGSSGNTIYF
TGTGCCAGCGGGAGCTCTGGAAACACCATATATTTT
>TRBJ2-5|TRBV5-4|NA|NA
CASSLNDETQYF
TGTGCCAGCAGCTTGAATGATGAGACCCAGTACTTC
>TRBJ2-7|TRBV27|TRBD2|NA
CASSLVWRGSSYEQYF
TGTGCCAGCAGTTTAGTGTGGCGGGGGAGCTCCTACGAGCAGTACTTC
>TRBJ1-4|TRBV9|TRBD1|NA
CASSVGGQGDEKLFF
TGTGCCAGCAGCGTAGGGGGACAGGGGGATGAAAAACTGTTTTTT
>TRBJ1-2|TRBV2|NA|NA
CASRREDYGYTF
TGTGCCAGCAGGCGAGAGGACTATGGCTACACCTTC
>TRBJ1-1|TRBV2|NA|NA
CASSRQPNTEAFF
TGTGCCAGCAGCCGACAGCCGAACACTGAAGCTTTCTTT
>TRBJ1-6|TRBV14|TRBD1|NA
CASSHDRVSPLHF
TGTGCCAGCAGCCATGACAGGGTTTCACCCCTCCACTTT
>TRBJ1-2|TRBV19|NA|NA
CASSPLAPGNGYTF
TGTGCCAGTAGTCCCCTAGCCCCAGGGAATGGCTACACCTTC
>TRBJ2-3|TRBV5-1|NA|NA
CASSQDGGNTDTQYF
TGCGCCAGCAGCCAGGACGGCGGGAACACAGATACGCAGTATTTT
>TRBJ2-3|TRBV28|TRBD1|once
CASSSQGARDTQYF
TGTGCCAGCAGTTCCCAGGGGGCCAGAGATACGCAGTATTTT
>TRBJ2-7|TRBV2|NA|NA
CASRGDGISYEQYF
TGTGCCAGCAGGGGGGACGGGATAAGCTACGAGCAGTACTTC
>TRBJ1-6|TRBV6-1|NA|large
CASSGATEPLHF
TGTGCCAGCAGTGGGGCAACAGAGCCACTCCACTTT
>TRBJ2-1|TRBV15|NA|NA
CATSRGAGPPWDEQFF
TGTGCCACCAGCAGAGGGGCGGGGCCCCCTTGGGATGAGCAGTTCTTC
>TRBJ1-5|TRBV23-1|NA|NA
CASSQWKGGGRQPQHF
TGCGCCAGCAGTCAATGGAAGGGAGGCGGTCGGCAGCCCCAGCATTTT
>TRBJ2-7|TRBV6-1|NA|NA
CASRETGSYEQYF
TGTGCCAGCAGGGAGACAGGTTCCTACGAGCAGTACTTC
>TRBJ1-2|TRBV20-1|NA|NA
CSAPGSNGYTF
TGCAGTGCTCCAGGCAGTAATGGCTACACCTTC
>TRBJ1-2|TRBV6-1|NA|NA
CASSESTALHYGYTF
TGTGCCAGCAGTGAAAGTACGGCTCTCCACTATGGCTACACCTTC
>TRBJ1-1|TRBV29-1|TRBD1|NA
CSVRLWQGVQATEAFF
TGCAGCGTACGCCTTTGGCAGGGGGTACAAGCCACTGAAGCTTTCTTT
>TRBJ2-2|TRBV7-2|TRBD1|NA
CASSLRQGNDGELFF
TGTGCCAGCAGCTTAAGACAGGGGAATGACGGGGAGCTGTTTTTT
>TRBJ2-2|TRBV7-9|NA|NA
CASSSGRGADTGELFF
TGTGCCAGCAGCTCCGGAAGGGGCGCCGACACCGGGGAGCTGTTTTTT
>TRBJ2-5|TRBV4-1|TRBD2|NA
CASSQDTGGAWETQYF
TGCGCCAGCAGCCAAGATACCGGGGGGGCCTGGGAGACCCAGTACTTC
>TRBJ2-7|TRBV7-2|TRBD2|NA
CASSLTLTSGAYEQYF
TGTGCCAGCAGCTTAACTTTGACTAGCGGGGCCTACGAGCAGTACTTC
>TRBJ2-3|TRBV30|TRBD2|once
CAWSGQGAGPRVDTQYF
TGTGCCTGGAGTGGACAAGGAGCGGGGCCACGGGTAGATACGCAGTATTTT
>TRBJ1-5|TRBV6-1|NA|NA
CASRGDSNQPQHF
TGTGCCAGCAGGGGGGACAGCAATCAGCCCCAGCATTTT
>TRBJ2-5|TRBV7-7|NA|NA
CASSSDGGFETQYF
TGTGCCAGCAGTTCGGACGGGGGTTTCGAGACCCAGTACTTC
>TRBJ1-5|TRBV4-2|NA|once
CASSLSGYSNQPQHF
TGTGCCAGCAGCCTAAGCGGTTATAGCAATCAGCCCCAGCATTTT
>TRBJ2-7|TRBV27|TRBD2|NA
CASSRRGGLSYEQYF
TGTGCCAGCAGTCGCCGGGGAGGGCTTTCCTACGAGCAGTACTTC
>TRBJ2-7|TRBV9|NA|NA
CASSVAAGYEQYF
TGTGCCAGCAGCGTAGCGGCTGGCTACGAGCAGTACTTC
>TRBJ1-4|TRBV5-1|NA|medium-sized
CASRTDPGGGEKLFF
TGCGCCAGTAGGACAGACCCAGGTGGTGGTGAAAAACTGTTTTTT
>TRBJ2-5|TRBV11-2|TRBD2|NA
CASSFGSGGGEETQYF
TGTGCCAGCAGCTTTGGGTCGGGCGGGGGGGAAGAGACCCAGTACTTC